Included here is one T cell receptor beta chain sequence, with context. Antigen specificity is unknown. The data belong to a study of T cells expressing NK-cell markers. Study as a whole: It was sorted CD3+CD56-NKG2C+, CD3+CD56+NKG2C- and CD3+CD56+NKG2C+ T cells that provided the TCR beta repertoires. Whole-study results and caveats: In a few donors, these clonotypes also led the CD3+CD56-NKG2C+ fraction. CD8+ T cells in over 5 donors included dominant NKG2C+ clonotypes at roughly 1.0-8%. Whether expanded NKG2C+ T cell clones were HCMV specific stayed uncertain.

From germline, CDR1 is SGHRS and CDR2 YFSETQ. The CDR3 is 15 amino acids. No DNA is given; TCRdb re-called the 5' RACE reads and lists each CDR3 protein once. This sample lists 400,000 to 550,000 distinct CDR3 sequences; its ten largest clones have approximately 7%. The sample comprised blood T cells: a sorted CD56 or NKG2C T cell subset, CD4+ or CD8+ T cells, or bulk PBMC T cells (not recorded which). The TCR was taken from a woman aged 18 to 69 in good health. The rearrangement uses TRBV5-1 and TRBJ1-5; without DNA, the TCRdb call of TRBD1 cannot be checked. CDR3 region: CASSLEGSAERPQHF. Based on the CDR3 plus reference TRBV5-1 and TRBJ1-5, the full variable domain is KAGVTQTPRYLIKTRGQQVTLSCSPISGHRSVSWYQQTPGQGLQFLFEYFSETQRNKGNFPGRFSGRQFSNSRSEMNVSTLELGDSALYLCASSLEGSAERPQHFGDGTRLSIL.